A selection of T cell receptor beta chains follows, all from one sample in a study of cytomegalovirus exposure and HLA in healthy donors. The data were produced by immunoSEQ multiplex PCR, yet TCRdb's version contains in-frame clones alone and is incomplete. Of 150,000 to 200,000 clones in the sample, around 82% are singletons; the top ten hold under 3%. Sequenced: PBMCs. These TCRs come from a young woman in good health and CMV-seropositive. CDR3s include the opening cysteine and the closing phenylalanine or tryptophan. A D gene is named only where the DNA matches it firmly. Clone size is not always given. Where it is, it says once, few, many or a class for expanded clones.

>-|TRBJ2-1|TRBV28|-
CATLPPAINEQFF
TGTGCCACGTTACCACCCGCGATCAATGAGCAGTTCTTC
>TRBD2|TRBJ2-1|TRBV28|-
CASSLDAGTRGNEQFF
TGTGCCAGCAGTTTAGACGCCGGGACTAGGGGGAATGAGCAGTTCTTC
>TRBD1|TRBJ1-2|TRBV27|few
CASSLSHGQGASYGYTF
TGTGCCAGCAGTTTATCCCACGGACAGGGGGCGTCCTATGGCTACACCTTC
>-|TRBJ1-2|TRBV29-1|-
CSVSGTQTYGYTF
TGCAGCGTGTCCGGGACACAGACCTATGGCTACACCTTC
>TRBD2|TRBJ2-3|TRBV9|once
CASSARSGGAASTDTQYF
TGTGCCAGCAGCGCCCGTAGCGGGGGGGCCGCTAGCACAGATACGCAGTATTTT
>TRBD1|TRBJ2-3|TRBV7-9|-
CASSLRDRAGDTQYF
TGTGCCAGCAGCTTACGGGACAGGGCCGGAGATACGCAGTATTTT
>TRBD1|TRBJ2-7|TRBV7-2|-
CASSDTGTGVPREQYF
TGTGCCAGCAGTGATACCGGGACAGGGGTTCCAAGGGAGCAGTACTTC
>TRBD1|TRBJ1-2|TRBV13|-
CASSLGPGGDYGYTF
TGTGCCAGCAGCTTAGGTCCAGGGGGCGACTATGGCTACACCTTC
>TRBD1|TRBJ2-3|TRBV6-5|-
CASSPGTGTDTQYF
TGTGCCAGCAGCCCCGGGACAGGGACAGATACGCAGTATTTT
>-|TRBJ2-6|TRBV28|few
CASTTGLTGANVLTF
TGTGCCAGCACTACAGGGTTGACTGGGGCCAACGTCCTGACTTTC
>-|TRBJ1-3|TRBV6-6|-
CASSSLQKSSGNTIYF
TGTGCCAGCAGTTCCCTACAGAAATCCTCTGGAAACACCATATATTTT
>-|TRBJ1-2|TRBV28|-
CASSAPSHGNFYGYTF
TGTGCCAGCAGTGCCCCTTCCCACGGGAATTTCTATGGCTACACCTTC
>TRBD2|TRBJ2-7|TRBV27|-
CASSDGLAGSNEQYF
TGCGCCAGCTCAGACGGACTAGCGGGGTCTAACGAGCAGTACTTC
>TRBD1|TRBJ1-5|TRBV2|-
CASSETVGTGAIAQHF
TGTGCCAGCAGTGAGACGGTAGGGACAGGTGCAATTGCCCAGCATTTT
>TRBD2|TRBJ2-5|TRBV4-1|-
CASSQGPGGGKETQYF
TGCGCCAGCAGCCAAGGTCCCGGGGGGGGTAAAGAGACCCAGTACTTC
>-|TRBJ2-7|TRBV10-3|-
CAISASYGQSYEQYF
TGTGCCATCAGTGCTTCTTACGGACAGTCCTACGAGCAGTACTTC
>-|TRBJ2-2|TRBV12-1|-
CASSFERGLTGELFF
TGTGCCAGCAGCTTTGAACGGGGTCTCACCGGGGAGCTGTTTTTT
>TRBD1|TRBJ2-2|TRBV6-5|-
CASSYSTGSTGELFF
TGTGCCAGCAGTTACTCGACAGGGAGTACCGGGGAGCTGTTTTTT
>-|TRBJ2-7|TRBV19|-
CASSIGALFTYEQYF
TGTGCCAGTAGTATAGGGGCACTGTTTACCTACGAGCAGTACTTC
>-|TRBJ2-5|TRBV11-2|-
CASSNRQETQYF
TGTGCCAGCAGCAACAGACAAGAGACCCAGTACTTC
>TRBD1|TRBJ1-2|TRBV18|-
CASSHGTGTPGGHTF
TGTGCCAGCTCCCACGGGACAGGGACTCCAGGGGGCCACACCTTC
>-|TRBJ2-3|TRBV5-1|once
CASSSPRGTDTQYF
TGCGCCAGCAGCTCGCCCCGGGGCACAGATACGCAGTATTTT
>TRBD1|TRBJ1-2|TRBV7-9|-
CASLSDRGPGYTF
TGTGCCAGCTTATCGGACAGGGGTCCCGGCTACACCTTC
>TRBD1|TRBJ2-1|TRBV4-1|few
CASSQGQGPDYNEQFF
TGCGCCAGCAGCCAAGGACAGGGGCCAGACTACAATGAGCAGTTCTTC
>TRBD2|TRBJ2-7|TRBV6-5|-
CASSAGGGDEQYF
TGTGCCAGCAGTGCGGGGGGTGGGGACGAGCAGTACTTC
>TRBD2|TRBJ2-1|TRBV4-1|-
CASSQVAGTSGDNEQFF
TGCGCCAGCAGCCAAGTGGCCGGGACTAGCGGGGACAATGAGCAGTTCTTC
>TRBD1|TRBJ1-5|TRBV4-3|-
CASSLYWTGRDQPQHF
TGCGCCAGCAGCCTCTACTGGACAGGGCGGGATCAGCCCCAGCATTTT
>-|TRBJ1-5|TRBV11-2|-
CASSLGMGPGQPQHF
TGTGCCAGCAGCTTAGGGATGGGGCCCGGTCAGCCCCAGCATTTT
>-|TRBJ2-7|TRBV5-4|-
CASSSRGPSYEQYF
TGTGCCAGCAGCTCCCGGGGTCCCTCCTACGAGCAGTACTTC